This T cell receptor beta chain was sequenced for a study of blood T cell repertoires in COVID-19. The overall study: Samples of COVID-19 (acute and convalescent) were obtained from the United States, Italy and Spain.

This clone was counted a single time. This table comes from immunoSEQ multiplex PCR, and its TCRdb copy is limited to in-frame clones, with some not included. The sample includes about 290,000 clones, approximately 91% seen only once; the top ten take approximately 0.85%. V lost 5 bases, J lost 5 bases, and 10 bases lay in between. CDR1 SGHTA and CDR2 FQGTGA come from the germline V gene. This CDR3 spans 13 amino acids. Sequencing was performed on peripheral blood. The chain recombines TRBV7-3 with TRBJ2-1, with a tentative D call TRBD2 (6 bases). The receptor was derived from a woman aged 35 to 49 who had recovered from COVID-19. CDR3 nucleotides: TGTGCCAGCAGCCCATCTAGCGACAATGAGCAGTTCTTC. Encoded protein: CASSPSSDNEQFF.